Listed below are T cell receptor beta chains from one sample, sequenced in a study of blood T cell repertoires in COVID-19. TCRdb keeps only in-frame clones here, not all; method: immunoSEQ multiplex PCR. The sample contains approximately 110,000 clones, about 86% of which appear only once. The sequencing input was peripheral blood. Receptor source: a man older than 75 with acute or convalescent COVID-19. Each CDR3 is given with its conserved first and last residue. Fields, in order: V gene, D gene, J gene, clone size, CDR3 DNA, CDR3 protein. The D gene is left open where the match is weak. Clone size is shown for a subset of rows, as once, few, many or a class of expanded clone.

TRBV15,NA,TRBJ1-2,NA,TGTGCCACCAGCAGAGCGGCTGGTCAGGCTGGCTACACCTTC,CATSRAAGQAGYTF
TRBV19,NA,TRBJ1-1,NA,TGTGCCAGTAGCCCCCCGGGGAACACTGAAGCTTTCTTT,CASSPPGNTEAFF
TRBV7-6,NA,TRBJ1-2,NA,TGTGCCAGCAGCTTAGACAGGTTCAGCAGTGGCTACACCTTC,CASSLDRFSSGYTF
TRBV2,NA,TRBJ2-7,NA,TGTGCCAGCAAAGGGCTAGCAGACGAGCAGTACTTC,CASKGLADEQYF
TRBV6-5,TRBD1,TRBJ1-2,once,TGTGCCAGCAGTACCCCCGGGACAGGGTTCTATGGCTACACCTTC,CASSTPGTGFYGYTF
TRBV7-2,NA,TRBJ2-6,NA,TGTGCCAGCAGCTTAGGGCCTCAGACTGGGGCCAACGTCCTGACTTTC,CASSLGPQTGANVLTF
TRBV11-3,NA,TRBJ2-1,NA,TGTGCCAGCAGCTTAGGTCTTGGAAAGGGAGGTTCCTACAATGAGCAGTTCTTC,CASSLGLGKGGSYNEQFF
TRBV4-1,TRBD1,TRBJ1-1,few,TGCGCCAGCAGCCAAGAAGGGGCAGGGGGCAGGAACACTGAAGCTTTCTTT,CASSQEGAGGRNTEAFF
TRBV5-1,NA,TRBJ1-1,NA,TGCGCCAGCAGCCCCCCCTCCTCAGGGAACACTGAAGCTTTCTTT,CASSPPSSGNTEAFF
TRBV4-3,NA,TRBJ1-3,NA,TGCGCCAGCAGCCAAGGTCCGGGAAAGGCTGGAAACACCATATATTTT,CASSQGPGKAGNTIYF
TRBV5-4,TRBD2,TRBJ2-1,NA,TGTGCCAGCAGCCCGGCTACTAGCGGGATGTACAATGAGCAGTTCTTC,CASSPATSGMYNEQFF
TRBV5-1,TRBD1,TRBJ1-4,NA,TGCGCCAGCAGCACCGGGACAGGGATTGAAAAACTGTTTTTT,CASSTGTGIEKLFF
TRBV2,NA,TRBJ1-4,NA,TGTGCCAGCAGTGAACGGGGTTGGACTAATGAAAAACTGTTTTTT,CASSERGWTNEKLFF
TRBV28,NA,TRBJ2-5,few,TGTGCCAGCAGCTCACTAGCAGATGAGACCCAGTACTTC,CASSSLADETQYF
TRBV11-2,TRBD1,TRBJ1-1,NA,TGTGCCAGCAGCTTAGGCAGGGGGTTCATTTACACTGAAGCTTTCTTT,CASSLGRGFIYTEAFF
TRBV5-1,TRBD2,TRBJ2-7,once,TGCGCCAGCAGCTTTCTAGCGGGAGGGCCTAATGAGCAGTACTTC,CASSFLAGGPNEQYF
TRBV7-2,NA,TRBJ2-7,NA,TGTGCCAGCAGCTTACACCAGGGGCCCATCTCCTACGAGCAGTACTTC,CASSLHQGPISYEQYF
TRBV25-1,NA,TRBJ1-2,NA,TGTGCCAGCAGTGAAACAGGCATATCCTACACCTTC,CASSETGISYTF
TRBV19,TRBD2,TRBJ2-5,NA,TGTGCCAGTAGTATTCCCTCTAGCGGGAGGTTTCAAGAGACCCAGTACTTC,CASSIPSSGRFQETQYF
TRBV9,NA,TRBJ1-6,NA,TGTGCCAGCAGCGTCTCAAAAGACAGTAGCTCCTATAATTCACCCCTCCACTTT,CASSVSKDSSSYNSPLHF
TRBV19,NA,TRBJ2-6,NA,TGTGCCAGTAGTATAGTAGGTGAGGTACGCTCTGGGGCCAACGTCCTGACTTTC,CASSIVGEVRSGANVLTF
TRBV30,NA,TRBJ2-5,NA,TGTGCCTGGAGCCTCTCCAGCCCTAGGACCCAGTACTTC,CAWSLSSPRTQYF
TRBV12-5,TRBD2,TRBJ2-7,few,TGTGCTAGTGGTCTACTAGCGGGAGGGCCCCGAAGCCGGCGCGAGCAGTACTTC,CASGLLAGGPRSRREQYF
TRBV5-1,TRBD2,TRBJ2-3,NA,TGCGCCAGCAATCTACTAGCGGGAGGTGTAGATACGCAGTATTTT,CASNLLAGGVDTQYF
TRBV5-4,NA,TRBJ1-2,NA,TGTGCCAGCAGCTTGTTGGGCGTTAACTATGGCTACACCTTC,CASSLLGVNYGYTF
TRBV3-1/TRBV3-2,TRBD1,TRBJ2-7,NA,TGTGCCAGCAGCCTCGGGACAGGGGACGAGCAGTACTTC,CASSLGTGDEQYF
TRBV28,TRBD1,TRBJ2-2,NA,TGTGCCAGCAGTTCCCGGACAGGAAACACCGGGGAGCTGTTTTTT,CASSSRTGNTGELFF
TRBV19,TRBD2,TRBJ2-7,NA,TGTGCCAGTAGCTTCGGACTAGCGGGAGCCCACTACGAGCAGTACTTC,CASSFGLAGAHYEQYF
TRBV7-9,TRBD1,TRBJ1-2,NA,TGTGCCAGCAGCTCGGACAGGGCTAACTATGGCTACACCTTC,CASSSDRANYGYTF
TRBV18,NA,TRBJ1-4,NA,TGTGCCAGCTCACGCGGGTCGAATGAAAAACTGTTTTTT,CASSRGSNEKLFF
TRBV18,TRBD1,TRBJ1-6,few,TGTGCCAGCTCACGCCCGGGACAGGGCGCTCATTCACCCCTCCACTTT,CASSRPGQGAHSPLHF
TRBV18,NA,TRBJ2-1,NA,TGTGCCAGCTCACCCGGACTATTTCCTTACAATGAGCAGTTCTTC,CASSPGLFPYNEQFF
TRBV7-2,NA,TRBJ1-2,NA,TGTGCCAGCAGCCCCGGGACAAGAACATGGGGCTACACCTTC,CASSPGTRTWGYTF